The 17 T cell receptor beta chains reported below all come from one sample, sequenced in a study of immune characterization of retroperitoneal liposarcoma. One entry per CDR3 protein results from TCRdb running MiXCR on the PCR reads. The sample has 10,000 or so distinct CDR3 sequences, approximately 30% seen once. The source material was tumor tissue. The receptors derive from a male donor with retroperitoneal liposarcoma.

V usage is TRBV6-1 and J usage is TRBJ1-5; 11 bases are shared with TRBD1. The CDR3 spans 17 residues. The V gene end was trimmed by 8 bases and the J gene end by 6 bases; junction bases not matched to a gene: 15. Germline V gives CDR1 MNHNS, CDR2 SASEGT. CDR3 DNA sequence: TGTGCCAGCTCGAAGGGGACAGGGGGAATTGGGGGTCAGCCCCAGCATTTT. It encodes CASSKGTGGIGGQPQHF.

The chain recombines TRBV4-3 with TRBJ2-4, with a weak D call TRBD2 (5 bases). This CDR3 has 17 residues. Per germline, CDR1 LGHNA and CDR2 YSLEER. The germline V and J ends were trimmed by 2 bases and 13 bases, with 27 bases remaining between them. This CDR3 is CASSQLFFPGKGNEQYF. DNA for the CDR3: TGCGCCAGCAGCCAACTATTTTTCCCGGGAAAAGGGAATGAGCAGTACTTC.

In this sample, this clonotype turned up a few times. The rearrangement uses TRBV6-1 and TRBJ2-5; 11 bases match TRBD2. V shed 6 bases, J shed 11 bases, and the junction held 17 bases outside the gene matches. The CDR3 spans 16 residues. The germline V gene has CDR1 MNHNS and CDR2 SASEGT. The CDR3 nucleotides read TGTGCCAGCAGAGATCTAGCGGGAGGCCTCTACAATGAGCAGTACTTC. It translates to CASRDLAGGLYNEQYF.

The J gene is TRBJ2-3, the V gene TRBV7-3, with D tentatively TRBD2 (6 bases). The ends were cut back, 5 bases at V and 6 bases at J, with 15 bases in the middle. This CDR3 is 14 amino acids long. Germline lookup yields CDR1 SGHTA and CDR2 FQGTGA. CDR3 nucleotide sequence: TGTGCCAGCAGCGCAGGAGGGGATTTGGATACGCAGTATTTT. It specifies CASSAGGDLDTQYF.

By sample share, this clonotype is medium-sized. The V call is TRBV12-3 or TRBV12-4, the J call TRBJ2-1, with D possibly being TRBD2 (5 bases). The V end was cut by 6 bases, the J end by 10 bases, with 19 bases between. The CDR3 runs 14 residues. This chain's CDR3 is CASSVAGLSYEQFF. The CDR3 DNA follows: TGTGCCAGCAGCGTGGCTGGACTCTCCTACGAGCAGTTCTTC.

This clonotype was seen many times. J is TRBJ2-1 and V is TRBV12-3 or TRBV12-4; D gene unclear. The CDR3 runs to 11 residues. Trimming removed 2 bases from V and 10 bases from J, with 6 bases in between. CDR3 coding DNA: TGTGCCAGCAGTTTAAGCACCGAGCAGTTCTTC. This encodes CASSLSTEQFF.

The DNA for the CDR3 is TGTGCCAGCAGATCACAGGGTCCAATCTACGAGCAGTACTTC. Residues: CASRSQGPIYEQYF. The V and J genes are TRBV27 and TRBJ2-1, with D possibly matching TRBD1 (6 bases). The J call may be faulty, since TRBJ2-7 better matches the DNA end. The CDR3 totals 14 residues. Germline CDR1 MNHEY, CDR2 SMNVEV (reference sequence).

This clonotype counts as medium-sized (0.01 to 0.1%). The V call is TRBV7-6, the J call TRBJ2-1, with no clear D. Germline CDR1 SGHVS, CDR2 FNYEAQ. The CDR3 has 13 residues. V lost 3 bases, J lost 13 bases, and 16 bases lay in between. CDR3 in amino acids: CASSFVQQETQFF. DNA of the CDR3: TGTGCCAGCAGCTTCGTGCAGCAAGAGACCCAGTTCTTC.

The genes are TRBV11-3 and TRBJ2-1, with 9 bases matching TRBD1. Germline CDR1 reads SGHNT; CDR2 reads YENEEA. The length of the CDR3 is 14 residues. Trimming cost V 5 bases and J 4 bases; bases outside gene matches: 3. CDR3 region: CASSPTGGYNEQFF. DNA of the CDR3: TGTGCCAGCAGCCCGACAGGGGGGTACAATGAGCAGTTCTTC.

The sample holds a few counts of this clonotype. This chain links TRBV28 with TRBJ2-1; D is ambiguous. With the DNA end fitting TRBJ2-7 better, the J assignment may be wrong. This CDR3 spans 13 amino acids. Germline V gene lookup returns CDR1 MDHEN and CDR2 SYDVKM. The CDR3 DNA reads TGTGCCAGCAGTATCTTTGGGTACTACGAGCAGTACTTC. Translating gives CASSIFGYYEQYF.

This clonotype is labeled as medium-sized. The rearrangement links TRBV6-1 to TRBJ2-1; 7 bases line up with TRBD1. With the DNA end fitting TRBJ2-7 better, the J assignment may be wrong. The CDR3 runs 14 residues. Germline V gene lookup returns CDR1 MNHNS and CDR2 SASEGT. The CDR3 bases are TGTGCCAGGGATCGGACAGGCTTCTACTACGAGCAGTACTTC. This sequence encodes CARDRTGFYYEQYF.

This sequence joins TRBV12-3 or TRBV12-4 and TRBJ1-1; D uncertain. Trimming took 5 bases from V and 11 from J, leaving 12 bases between them. This CDR3 contains 11 residues. CDR3 sequence reads: CASSPGQRAFF. The DNA for the CDR3 is TGTGCCAGCAGTCCCGGCCAGAGGGCTTTCTTT.

Regarding this clonotype: This likely comes from a read error, as the CDR3 has no conserved phenylalanine or tryptophan at its end. The limits of the CDR3 on the DNA are not certain, so only TCRdb's listed CDR3 is given. The chain links TRBV12-3 or TRBV12-4 to TRBJ1-1; TRBD1, the D gene given by the table, was not confirmed from the DNA. A total of 24 residues make up the CDR3, ends included. This CDR3 is CASSSVNEQYCGPGKPKTFSTSAP.

The chain couples TRBV4-1 to TRBJ1-4; D remains unclear. The CDR3 sequence is 15 residues long. V was trimmed by 0 bases and J by 0 bases, leaving 5 bases between them. From germline, CDR1 is MGHRA and CDR2 YSYEKL. This chain's CDR3 is CASSQEPTTNEKLFF. Written as DNA, the CDR3 is TGCGCCAGCAGCCAAGAACCAACAACTAATGAAAAACTGTTTTTT.

This clonotype was counted at least ten times. The chain combines TRBV7-3 with TRBJ2-1; 9 bases are a match to TRBD1. CDR3 length equals 15 residues. V gave up 5 bases and J gave up 7 bases; unmatched junction bases: 9. The germline V gene has CDR1 SGHTA and CDR2 FQGTGA. The CDR3 loop is CASSPWGTGLNEQFF. DNA for the CDR3: TGTGCCAGCAGCCCCTGGGGGACAGGGTTAAATGAGCAGTTCTTC.

The chain couples TRBV12-3 or TRBV12-4 to TRBJ2-1; TRBD1 matches 7 bases. V lost 4 bases and J lost 10; bases outside the gene matches: 10. CDR3 length: 14 amino acids. CDR3 coding DNA: TGTGCCAGCAGTTCCGGGGACAGCTCCTACGAGCAGTTCTTC. Translation: CASSSGDSSYEQFF.

This clonotype was detected only once. The chain joins TRBV12-3 or TRBV12-4 to TRBJ2-1; D might be TRBD1 (5 bases). The CDR3 covers 12 residues. V lost 5 bases to trimming and J lost 10 bases, with 12 bases between them. The CDR3 sequence is CASSHRNHEQFF. The CDR3 DNA is TGTGCCAGCAGTCACAGGAACCACGAGCAGTTCTTC.